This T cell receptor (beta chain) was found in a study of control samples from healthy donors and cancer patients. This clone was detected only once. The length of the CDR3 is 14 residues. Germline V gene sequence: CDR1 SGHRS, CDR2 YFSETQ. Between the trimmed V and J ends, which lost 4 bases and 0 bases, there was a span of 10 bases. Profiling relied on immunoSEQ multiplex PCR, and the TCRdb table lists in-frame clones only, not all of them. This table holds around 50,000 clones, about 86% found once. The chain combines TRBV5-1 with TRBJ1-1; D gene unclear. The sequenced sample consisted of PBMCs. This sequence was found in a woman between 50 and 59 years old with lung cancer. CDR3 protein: CASSPEGLNTEAFF. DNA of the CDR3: TGCGCCAGCAGCCCCGAAGGCTTGAACACTGAAGCTTTCTTT.